This passage covers 27 T cell receptor beta chains from one sample sequenced in a study of cytomegalovirus exposure and HLA in healthy donors. Profiled with immunoSEQ multiplex PCR; TCRdb holds only in-frame clones, not every one. The sample lists around 98,000 clones, roughly nine tenths occurring once. Sequencing used PBMCs. The receptors derive from a man between 18 and 29 years old in good health and CMV-seropositive.

With regard to this clone: Just one base apart from a much larger clone, this may be a read error. The V call is TRBV13, the J call TRBJ2-7, with D maybe TRBD1 (5 bases). V lost 1 base and J 2 bases, leaving 6 bases between the germline ends. Germline loops: CDR1 PRHDT, CDR2 FYEKMQ (reference sequence). CDR3 length: 13 amino acids. CDR3: CASSLADTYEQYF. The CDR3 DNA follows: TGTGCCAGCAGCTTAGCGGACACCTACGAGCAGTACTTC.

The chain uses TRBV5-1 and TRBJ1-1; D is ambiguous. CDR3 length equals 17 residues. Trimming took 4 bases from V and 0 from J, leaving 19 bases between them. Germline V gene sequence: CDR1 SGHRS, CDR2 YFSETQ. This chain's CDR3 is CASSEVPGRMVNTEAFF. In DNA, the CDR3 is TGCGCCAGCAGCGAGGTCCCGGGTAGGATGGTGAACACTGAAGCTTTCTTT.

The chain employs TRBV7-9 and TRBJ2-5; D is unresolved. V was pared by 1 base and J by 5 bases, with 8 bases between. The CDR3 extends over 13 amino acids. Germline CDR1 SEHNR, CDR2 FQNEAQ (reference sequence). CDR3 loop: CASSLVLGETQYF. In DNA form, the CDR3 reads TGTGCCAGCAGCTTAGTACTCGGGGAGACCCAGTACTTC.

The chain carries TRBV7-6 and TRBJ2-2, with D maybe TRBD2 (6 bases). Germline loops: CDR1 SGHVS, CDR2 FNYEAQ. V was clipped by 5 bases and J by 6 bases, with 19 bases between them. CDR3 length: 16 amino acids. The CDR3 DNA reads as TGTGCCAGCAGCCCCCGGCCGGATAGCGGCGCCGGGGAGCTGTTTTTT. It is translated as CASSPRPDSGAGELFF. The full variable domain, completed using reference TRBV7-6 and TRBJ2-2, is GAGVSQSPRYKVTKRGQDVALRCDPISGHVSLYWYRQALGQGPEFLTYFNYEAQQDKSGLPNDRFSAERPEGSISTLTIQRTEQRDSAMYRCASSPRPDSGAGELFFGEGSRLTVL.

This clone was seen a handful of times. The chain employs TRBV4-2 and TRBJ2-3; D is unclear. CDR3 length: 16 amino acids. The germline CDR1 and CDR2 sequences are LGHNA and YNFKEQ. V was cut by 0 bases and J by 0 bases, with 10 bases left in between. CDR3 coding DNA: TGTGCCAGCAGCCAAGAACCAGCGATTAGCACAGATACGCAGTATTTT. This gives the protein CASSQEPAISTDTQYF.

The V and J genes are TRBV6-1 and TRBJ2-7; possible D gene TRBD1, 5 bases. The CDR3 has 12 amino acids. From germline, CDR1 is MNHNS and CDR2 SASEGT. V lost 4 bases and J 3 bases, leaving 7 bases between the germline ends. CDR3 in amino acids: CASSGGIYEQYF. DNA of the CDR3: TGTGCCAGCAGTGGGGGCATCTACGAGCAGTACTTC.

This chain connects TRBV9 to TRBJ2-2; tentatively, D is TRBD2 (5 bases). Trimming removed 6 bases at V and 0 bases at J, with 9 bases between. Germline CDR1 SGDLS, CDR2 YYNGEE. CDR3 size: 14 residues. In DNA form, the CDR3 reads TGTGCCAGCAATACGGGGTCGAACACCGGGGAGCTGTTTTTT. It yields the protein CASNTGSNTGELFF.

This rearrangement joins TRBV9 to TRBJ2-1, with 8 bases identical to TRBD2. The CDR3 is made up of 15 amino acids. Trimming at V came to 1 base and at J to 8 bases, leaving 8 bases not matched to a gene. CDR1 and CDR2 (germline): SGDLS, YYNGEE. In nucleotides, the CDR3 is TGTGCCAGCAGCGTACCGGGGGGGCCCGTTGATGAGCAGTTCTTC. It codes for CASSVPGGPVDEQFF. Supplemented by reference TRBV9 and TRBJ2-1, the full variable domain reads DSGVTQTPKHLITATGQRVTLRCSPRSGDLSVYWYQQSLDQGLQFLIQYYNGEERAKGNILERFSAQQFPDLHSELNLSSLELGDSALYFCASSVPGGPVDEQFFGPGTRLTVL.

The rearrangement links TRBV27 to TRBJ1-2, with no clear D. In germline, CDR1 is MNHEY, CDR2 SMNVEV (reference sequence). With 0 bases removed from V and 0 bases from J, the gap between germline ends came to 5 bases. The CDR3 spans 14 residues. CDR3 loop: CASSLSGANYGYTF. CDR3 sequence (DNA): TGTGCCAGCAGTTTATCAGGAGCTAACTATGGCTACACCTTC.

This clone was detected only once. V usage is TRBV5-6 and J usage is TRBJ2-7, with 14 bases that match TRBD2. Germline-derived CDR1 and CDR2 are SGHDT and YYEEEE. Losses at the gene ends were 5 bases for V and 5 bases for J; bases not matched to a gene: 9. The CDR3 is 16 residues long. CDR3 region: CASSFEWTSGGNEQYF. DNA for the CDR3: TGTGCCAGCAGTTTCGAATGGACTAGCGGGGGGAACGAGCAGTACTTC.

The chain joins TRBV9 to TRBJ2-7, with 13 nucleotides matching TRBD2. CDR3 length: 15 residues. Germline loops: CDR1 SGDLS, CDR2 YYNGEE. V was pared by 3 bases and J by 2 bases, with 2 bases of the junction left unmatched. The chain's CDR3 is CASSETSGRPYEQYF. The CDR3 DNA is TGTGCCAGCAGCGAGACTAGCGGGAGGCCCTACGAGCAGTACTTC.

The genes are TRBV6-5 and TRBJ1-5; weak D call: TRBD1 (5 bases). Germline CDR1 MNHEY, CDR2 SVGAGI. The CDR3 spans 13 residues. Trimming cost V 8 bases and J 2 bases, with 10 bases left between them. The CDR3 DNA is TGTGCCAGCCGCCCGGGGGGCAATCAGCCCCAGCATTTT. Residues: CASRPGGNQPQHF.

The chain combines TRBV19 with TRBJ2-7, with a possible D match to TRBD1 (6 bases). Trimming removed 1 base from V and 1 base from J, with 8 bases in between. Germline lookup yields CDR1 LNHDA and CDR2 SQIVND (reference sequence). The CDR3 contains 14 residues. In nucleotides, the CDR3 is TGTGCCAGTAGTATAGCCAGGGGTTCCTACGAGCAGTACTTC. Protein: CASSIARGSYEQYF.

V usage is TRBV2 and J usage is TRBJ2-6; the match to TRBD1 covers 12 bases. Per the germline V gene, CDR1 is SNHLY and CDR2 is FYNNEI. V trimming: 5 bases; J trimming: 2 bases; junction bases outside the gene matches: 4. The CDR3 runs 17 residues. Here the CDR3 reads CASSSGTGGAGANVLTF. The DNA for the CDR3 is TGTGCCAGCAGTTCCGGGACAGGGGGCGCTGGGGCCAACGTCCTGACTTTC.

CDR3 sequence (DNA): TGCGCCAGCAGCTTGGAACAGGGGGTGAACACTGAAGCTTTCTTT. Translating gives CASSLEQGVNTEAFF. The chain links TRBV5-1 to TRBJ1-1; 8 positions match TRBD1. This CDR3 is built from 15 residues. In germline, CDR1 is SGHRS, CDR2 YFSETQ. J gave up 0 bases and V 0 bases, and 1 base lay outside the gene matches.

This rearrangement joins TRBV6-5 to TRBJ2-3; 10 positions match TRBD1. V lost 6 bases and J lost 3; bases outside the gene matches: 0. The CDR3 runs 13 residues. Germline V CDR1 and CDR2: MNHEY, SVGAGI. CDR3 sequence reads: CASRGQGTDTQYF. The CDR3 DNA sequence: TGTGCCAGCAGGGGACAGGGGACAGATACGCAGTATTTT.

In this sample, this clone turned up once. The gene calls are TRBV7-6 and TRBJ2-5; the match to TRBD2 covers 8 bases. Germline lookup yields CDR1 SGHVS and CDR2 FNYEAQ. This CDR3 is 14 amino acids long. J gave up 5 bases and V 1 base, and 3 bases lay outside the gene matches. The DNA for the CDR3 is TGTGCCAGCAGCTTAGGCGGGGGGAGGGAGACCCAGTACTTC. It yields the protein CASSLGGGRETQYF.

J is TRBJ1-3 and V is TRBV28, with D possibly TRBD1 on 5 matching bases. Germline V gene sequence: CDR1 MDHEN, CDR2 SYDVKM. Between the trimmed V and J ends, which lost 6 bases and 0 bases, there was a span of 15 bases. The CDR3 consists of 16 residues. The CDR3 loop is CASRITGSYSGNTIYF. DNA for the CDR3: TGTGCCAGCAGGATCACAGGTTCATACTCTGGAAACACCATATATTTT.

The rearrangement joins TRBV5-1 to TRBJ2-7; TRBD2 aligns across 11 bases. Germline CDR1 and CDR2: SGHRS and YFSETQ. V lost 4 bases to trimming and J lost 1 base; unmatched junction nucleotides: 10. The CDR3 sequence is 17 residues long. CDR3 sequence reads: CASSRTAGTSGSYEQYF. The CDR3, as DNA: TGCGCCAGCAGCCGGACAGCCGGGACTAGCGGATCCTACGAGCAGTACTTC.

The chain uses TRBV5-4 and TRBJ2-5; no clear D gene. V was trimmed by 4 bases and J by 2 bases, leaving 9 bases between them. CDR1 SGHNT and CDR2 YYREEE come from the germline V gene (reference sequence). This CDR3 has 13 residues. The CDR3 coding sequence is TGTGCCAGCAGCGCAGACATTCAAGAGACCCAGTACTTC. It is translated as CASSADIQETQYF.

This clone has a single count. This CDR3 reads CASSPAGPGELFF. CDR3 DNA: TGTGCCAGCAGCCCAGCAGGTCCCGGGGAGCTGTTTTTT. The chain uses TRBV14 and TRBJ2-2; no definite D call. In germline, CDR1 is SGHDN, CDR2 FVKESK. The V and J ends lost 4 bases and 6 bases respectively, with 9 bases between them. The CDR3 extends over 13 amino acids.

The rearrangement joins TRBV4-3 to TRBJ2-2, with D maybe TRBD2 (5 bases). Germline V gene lookup returns CDR1 LGHNA and CDR2 YSLEER. V lost 0 bases, J lost 2 bases, and 13 bases lay in between. The CDR3 is 17 residues long. The CDR3 is CASSQDPSGFNTGELFF. As DNA, the CDR3 is TGCGCCAGCAGCCAAGATCCGTCGGGGTTCAACACCGGGGAGCTGTTTTTT.

This chain uses TRBV5-1 with TRBJ1-1; 10 bases are shared with TRBD1. The junction had 6 bases not matched to a gene; V was cut back by 3 bases and J by 1 base. CDR1 and CDR2 (germline): SGHRS, YFSETQ. The CDR3 is made up of 16 amino acids. CDR3 sequence: CASSWGQGRGNTEAFF. CDR3 sequence (DNA): TGCGCCAGCAGCTGGGGACAGGGGAGAGGGAACACTGAAGCTTTCTTT.

This clone has only one observation. The CDR3, as DNA: TGCGCCAGCAGCTCCCAGGGTTACGAGCAGTACTTC. Residues: CASSSQGYEQYF. This chain joins TRBV5-1 and TRBJ2-7; maybe TRBD1 (5 bases). The CDR3 runs 12 residues. CDR1 is SGHRS, CDR2 YFSETQ, per germline. V was clipped by 3 bases and J by 4 bases, with 8 bases between them.

This sequence joins TRBV11-3 and TRBJ1-1, with D hard to call. Germline assignment: CDR1 SGHNT and CDR2 YENEEA. The CDR3 is 14 amino acids. Trimming removed 2 bases from V and 1 base from J, with 8 bases in between. CDR3 nucleotide sequence: TGTGCCAGCAGCTTATTTGGGCAGAACACTGAAGCTTTCTTT. Its protein product is CASSLFGQNTEAFF.

V usage is TRBV5-4 and J usage is TRBJ1-2; unclear D gene. The CDR3 runs to 20 residues. V shed 4 bases and J shed 1 base, with 29 bases lying between them. Germline assignment: CDR1 SGHNT and CDR2 YYREEE (reference sequence). The chain's CDR3 is CASSPLKHRLAESRNYGYTF. The CDR3 coding sequence is TGTGCCAGCAGCCCCCTAAAACACCGACTAGCGGAGTCGCGTAACTATGGCTACACCTTC.

The rearrangement uses TRBV6-1 and TRBJ1-2; D is uncertain. Trimming took 3 bases from V and 4 from J, leaving 12 bases between them. CDR1 and CDR2 from the germline V gene are MNHNS and SASEGT. The CDR3 consists of 14 residues. The CDR3 spells CASSESKKSYGYTF. In DNA form, the CDR3 reads TGTGCCAGCAGTGAGTCCAAGAAGAGCTATGGCTACACCTTC.